The clone carrying this T cell receptor (beta chain) was counted between two and nine times. With a much larger clone just one base away, this may be a read error. Trimming cost V 0 bases and J 8 bases, with 13 bases left between them. Germline lookup yields CDR1 GTSNPN and CDR2 SVGIG (reference sequence). The CDR3 is 13 residues long. The data belong to a study of shared clonotypes between healthy human individuals. DNA input for the unsorted PBMC replicate PCRs was approximately 300 ng, tens of thousands of T cell genomes. TCRdb's copy holds only in-frame clones and misses some; the assay was immunoSEQ multiplex PCR. The data contain about 600,000 clones, roughly 79% of them singletons. All donors were Caucasian adults living in Nashville, Tennessee.

The receptor's source is a woman between 35 and 50 years old in good health. Some clones in this sample may be carry-over from other donors' samples. V is TRBV30 and J is TRBJ1-2; a possible D gene is TRBD1 (6 bases). Sample: PBMCs. CDR3 nucleotides: TGTGCCTGGAGTGTAGGACAGTGGGGAGGCTACACCTTC. Protein sequence: CAWSVGQWGGYTF.